Listed below are T cell receptor beta chains from one sample, sequenced in a study of T cells in Graves' hyperthyroidism and ophthalmopathy. TCRdb passed the multiplex PCR reads through MiXCR, listing each CDR3 protein once. Of about 760,000 distinct CDR3 sequences detected, about 35% appear once; the ten largest clones hold 31%. The source material was blood. The source of these receptors is a woman aged 40 to 55 with Graves' hyperthyroidism. The CDR3 runs from the conserved cysteine through the conserved F or W. Fields, in order: J gene, D gene, clone size, V gene, CDR3 DNA, CDR3 protein. The D gene is left open where the match is weak. The size field is filled for only some rows; it gives once, few, many or a size class.

TRBJ1-6,TRBD1,.,TRBV29-1,TGCAGCGTTGGGACCAGGGGGGATTCACCCCTCCACTTT,CSVGTRGDSPLHF
TRBJ1-1,TRBD1,many,TRBV29-1,TGCAGCGGCTCCCACAGGGGGGACACTGAAGCTTTCTTT,CSGSHRGDTEAFF
TRBJ2-7,.,.,TRBV29-1,TGCAGCGTTGAAGAAGGCCGGAACCGTTACAATGAGCAGTACTTC,CSVEEGRNRYNEQYF
TRBJ1-2,TRBD1,.,TRBV7-9,TGTGCCAGCAGCGCCCTGGACAGGAAGAGGGGCAACTATGGCTACACCTTC,CASSALDRKRGNYGYTF
TRBJ1-1,.,.,TRBV4-3,TGCGCCAGCAGCCAAGATTTTATCAGGACAGAAAACACTGAAGCTTTCTTT,CASSQDFIRTENTEAFF
TRBJ1-6,TRBD1,once,TRBV2,TGTGCCAGCAGTTCATCCAGGGGGCTTTTAGCCTCACCCCTCCACTTT,CASSSSRGLLASPLHF
TRBJ1-5,.,few,TRBV2,TGTGCCAGCGCGGGATACAATCAGCCCCAGCATTTT,CASAGYNQPQHF
TRBJ2-5,.,many,TRBV20-1,TGCAGTGCTAGTCCAGATGCAGGAGAGACCCAGTACTTC,CSASPDAGETQYF
TRBJ2-7,.,.,TRBV5-1,TGCGCCAGCAGCAGGTACAGGGCCTTCTCCTACGAGCAGTACTTC,CASSRYRAFSYEQYF
TRBJ2-5,TRBD2,.,TRBV13,TGTGCCAGCAGCCAAGAAGCCAGGCGGGGGGGGCGAGGAGAGACCCAGTACTTC,CASSQEARRGGRGETQYF
TRBJ2-5,TRBD2,many,TRBV2,TGTGCCAGCAACAGGCGGGGGGGCCTGGAGACCCAGTACTTC,CASNRRGGLETQYF
TRBJ1-6,.,once,TRBV7-9,TGTGCCAGCAGCGCCTGGGGGGCAGAGAATTCACCCCTCCACTTT,CASSAWGAENSPLHF
TRBJ1-2,TRBD1,.,TRBV12-3/TRBV12-4,TGTGCCAGCAGCGGGCCAGGGGGCACTACTGGCTACACCTTC,CASSGPGGTTGYTF
TRBJ1-4,.,few,TRBV5-1,TGCGCCAGCAGCTTTTCGGGGGCAACTAATGAAAAACTGTTTTTT,CASSFSGATNEKLFF
TRBJ1-2,TRBD1,.,TRBV7-2,TGTGCCTGGACAGGGGGAAACTATGGCTACACCTTC,CAWTGGNYGYTF
TRBJ1-2,.,many,TRBV2,TGTGCCAGCAGTCCGCCCCGCTATGGCTACACCTTC,CASSPPRYGYTF
TRBJ2-5,.,few,TRBV6-5,TGTGCCAGCCGCGGTTTGGTCCAAGAGACCCAGTACTTC,CASRGLVQETQYF
TRBJ1-2,.,few,TRBV7-9,TGTGCCAGCAGCGGGGAGACCTATGGCTACACCTTC,CASSGETYGYTF
TRBJ2-6,.,.,TRBV10-3,.,CAISVGDGNTEAF
TRBJ1-6,.,few,TRBV7-2,TGTGCCAGCAGTCGGACGGCGAGCTCCTATAATTCACCCCTCCACTTT,CASSRTASSYNSPLHF
TRBJ1-1,.,.,TRBV6-5,TGTGCCAGCAGTTACTCGTTCCTTAGGCCTATCAGAAACACTGAAGCTTTCTTT,CASSYSFLRPIRNTEAFF
TRBJ2-7,TRBD2,.,TRBV5-6,TGTGCCAGCAGCTTTTCTAGCGGGATATACGAGCAGTACTTC,CASSFSSGIYEQYF
TRBJ1-6,TRBD1,.,TRBV7-2,TGTGCCAGCGTTGGGACAGGGAATTCACCCCTCCACTTT,CASVGTGNSPLHF
TRBJ1-1,.,few,TRBV29-1,TGCAGCGGTTCCGGGACACTGAACACTGAAGCTTTCTTT,CSGSGTLNTEAFF
TRBJ2-5,.,few,TRBV12-3/TRBV12-4,TGTGCCAGCAGTTCTTCCGATTGGGGGACCCAGTACTTC,CASSSSDWGTQYF
TRBJ2-2,.,.,TRBV19,TGTGCCAGTAGTATGAGAAGAACAGGGATCCCCGGGGAGCTGTTTTTT,CASSMRRTGIPGELFF
TRBJ2-5,.,.,TRBV6-1,TGTGCCAGCAGTGCGGGACAAGATCCCAGGGAGACCCAGTACTTC,CASSAGQDPRETQYF
TRBJ2-5,.,many,TRBV9,TGTGCCAGCAGCGTAGAGGGAACTGAGACCCAGTACTTC,CASSVEGTETQYF
TRBJ1-5,.,many,TRBV10-3,TGTGCCATCAGTGGGGGTGAAAGTCAGCCCCAGCATTTT,CAISGGESQPQHF
TRBJ1-3,.,few,TRBV7-9,TGTGCCAGCAGCTTATGGAGGAGTGGAAACACCATATATTTT,CASSLWRSGNTIYF
TRBJ1-1,TRBD1,.,TRBV7-2,TGTGCCAGTAGCGGGGACAGGGCCGGGACTGAAGCTCTCTTT,CASSGDRAGTEALF
TRBJ2-7,.,.,TRBV5-6,TGTGCCAGCAGCGGGACTCCCGGCTCCTACGAGCAGTACTTC,CASSGTPGSYEQYF
TRBJ2-1,.,.,TRBV2,TGTGCCAGCAGTAGGCAGGCCTCCTACAATGAGCAGTTCTTC,CASSRQASYNEQFF
TRBJ1-1,.,few,TRBV6-2/TRBV6-3,TGTGCCAGCAGTTACGAACGAGGATACGGCACTGAAGCTTTCTTT,CASSYERGYGTEAFF
TRBJ1-1,.,.,TRBV20-1,TGCAGTGCTAGAAATGCCCACCGGGACACGAACACTGAAGCTTTCTTT,CSARNAHRDTNTEAFF
TRBJ1-1,.,many,TRBV2,TGTGCCAGCCCTTCCCCAGAAGCTTTCTTT,CASPSPEAFF
TRBJ2-7,.,few,TRBV5-6,TGTGCCAGCTCACCGGGCAACTACGAGCAGTACTTC,CASSPGNYEQYF
TRBJ2-7,TRBD1,.,TRBV10-3,TGTGCCATCAAAGGGACAGAGTCCTACGAGCAGTACTTC,CAIKGTESYEQYF
TRBJ2-4,.,.,TRBV10-3,TGTGCCATCAGTGAGTCGGATGGGGGCCGCAACATTCAGTACTTC,CAISESDGGRNIQYF
TRBJ1-1,TRBD1,few,TRBV7-2,TGTGCCAGCAGCTTAAACACAGGGGTTAACACTGAAGCTTTCTTT,CASSLNTGVNTEAFF
TRBJ2-5,.,.,TRBV29-1,TGCAGCGTGAGGCTACGACGGGAGACCCAGTACTTC,CSVRLRRETQYF
TRBJ1-2,.,many,TRBV11-2,TGTGCCAGCAGCCCATTATGGGCCTGGGGCTACACCTTC,CASSPLWAWGYTF
TRBJ1-5,.,many,TRBV7-2,TGTGCCAGCAGCTTAGGGGGTCTGGCAGGCCACCAGCATTTT,CASSLGGLAGHQHF